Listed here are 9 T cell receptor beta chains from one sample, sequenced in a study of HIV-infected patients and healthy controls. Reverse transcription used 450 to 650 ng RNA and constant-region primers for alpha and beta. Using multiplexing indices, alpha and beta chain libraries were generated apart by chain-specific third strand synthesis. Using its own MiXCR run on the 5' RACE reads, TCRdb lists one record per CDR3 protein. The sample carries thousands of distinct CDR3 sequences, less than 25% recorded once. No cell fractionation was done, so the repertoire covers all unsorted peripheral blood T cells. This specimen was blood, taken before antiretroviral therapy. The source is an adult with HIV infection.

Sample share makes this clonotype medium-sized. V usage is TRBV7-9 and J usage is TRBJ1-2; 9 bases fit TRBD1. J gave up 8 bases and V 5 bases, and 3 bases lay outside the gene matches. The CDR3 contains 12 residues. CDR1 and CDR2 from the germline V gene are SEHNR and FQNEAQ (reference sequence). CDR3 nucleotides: TGTGCCAGCAGCCGGACAGGGGCCGGCTACACCTTC. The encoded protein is CASSRTGAGYTF.

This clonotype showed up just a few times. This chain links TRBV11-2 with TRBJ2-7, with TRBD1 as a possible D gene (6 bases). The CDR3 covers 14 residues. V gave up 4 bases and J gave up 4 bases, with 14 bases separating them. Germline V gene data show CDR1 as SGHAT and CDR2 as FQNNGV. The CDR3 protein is CASSSQGSGYEQYF. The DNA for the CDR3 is TGTGCCAGCAGCTCGCAGGGGTCCGGGTACGAGCAGTACTTC.

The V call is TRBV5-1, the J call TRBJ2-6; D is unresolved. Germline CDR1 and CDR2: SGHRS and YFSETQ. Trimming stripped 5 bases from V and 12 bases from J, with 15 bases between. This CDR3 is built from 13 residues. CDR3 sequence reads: CASRFQVGSVLTF. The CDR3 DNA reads TGCGCCAGCAGATTCCAGGTTGGTTCCGTCCTGACTTTC.

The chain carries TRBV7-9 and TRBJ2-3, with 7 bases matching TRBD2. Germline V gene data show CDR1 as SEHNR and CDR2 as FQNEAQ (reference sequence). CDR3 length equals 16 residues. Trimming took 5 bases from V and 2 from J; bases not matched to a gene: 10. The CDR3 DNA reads TGTGCCAGCAGCCCCCCGAGGCGGGGGAACACAGATACGCAGTATTTT. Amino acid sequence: CASSPPRRGNTDTQYF.

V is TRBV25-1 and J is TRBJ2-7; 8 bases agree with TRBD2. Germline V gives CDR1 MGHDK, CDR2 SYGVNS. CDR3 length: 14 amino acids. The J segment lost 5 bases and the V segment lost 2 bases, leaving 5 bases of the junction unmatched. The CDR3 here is CASSEPGGAHEQYF. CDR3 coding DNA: TGTGCCAGCAGTGAACCCGGGGGGGCCCACGAGCAGTACTTC.

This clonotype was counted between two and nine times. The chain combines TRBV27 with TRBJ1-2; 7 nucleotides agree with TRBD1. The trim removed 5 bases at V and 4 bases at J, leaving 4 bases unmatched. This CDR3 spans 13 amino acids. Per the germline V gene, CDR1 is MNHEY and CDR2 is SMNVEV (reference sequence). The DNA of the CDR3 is TGTGCCAGCAGTCCCACAGGGGTCTATGGCTACACCTTC. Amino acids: CASSPTGVYGYTF.

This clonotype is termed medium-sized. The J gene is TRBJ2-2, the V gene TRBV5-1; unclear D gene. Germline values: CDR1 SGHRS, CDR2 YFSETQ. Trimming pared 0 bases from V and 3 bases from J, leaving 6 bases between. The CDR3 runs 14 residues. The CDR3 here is CASSLAGDTGELFF. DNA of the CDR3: TGCGCCAGCAGCTTGGCCGGCGACACCGGGGAGCTGTTTTTT.

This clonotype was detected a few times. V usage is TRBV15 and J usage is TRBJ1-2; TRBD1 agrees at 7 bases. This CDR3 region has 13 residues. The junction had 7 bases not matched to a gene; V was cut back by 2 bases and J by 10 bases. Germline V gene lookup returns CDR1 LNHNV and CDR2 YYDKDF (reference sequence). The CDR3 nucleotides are TGTGCCACCAGCAGAACAGGGGTATTCGACTACACCTTC. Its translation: CATSRTGVFDYTF.

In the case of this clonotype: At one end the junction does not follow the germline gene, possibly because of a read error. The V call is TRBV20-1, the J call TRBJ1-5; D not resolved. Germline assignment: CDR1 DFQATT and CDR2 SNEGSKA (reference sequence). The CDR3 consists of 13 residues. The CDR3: CSAYPENNQPQHF. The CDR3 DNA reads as TGTAGTGCTTATCCAGAGAATAATCAGCCCCAGCATTTT.